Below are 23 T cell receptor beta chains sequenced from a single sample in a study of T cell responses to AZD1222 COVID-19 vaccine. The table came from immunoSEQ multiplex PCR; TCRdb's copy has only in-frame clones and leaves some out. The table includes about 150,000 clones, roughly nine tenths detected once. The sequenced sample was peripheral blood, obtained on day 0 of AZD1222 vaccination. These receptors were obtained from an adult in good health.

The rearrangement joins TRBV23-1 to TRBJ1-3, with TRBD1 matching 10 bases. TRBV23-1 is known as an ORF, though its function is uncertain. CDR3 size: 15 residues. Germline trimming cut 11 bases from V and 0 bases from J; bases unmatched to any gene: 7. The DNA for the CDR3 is TGCGCCGGTATGGGGACAGGGGACTCTGGAAACACCATATATTTT. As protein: CAGMGTGDSGNTIYF.

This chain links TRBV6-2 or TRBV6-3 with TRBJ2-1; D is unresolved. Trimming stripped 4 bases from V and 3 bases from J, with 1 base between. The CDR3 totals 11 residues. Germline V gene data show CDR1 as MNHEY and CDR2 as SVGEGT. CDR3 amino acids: CASSFYNEQFF. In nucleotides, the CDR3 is TGTGCCAGCAGTTTCTACAATGAGCAGTTCTTC.

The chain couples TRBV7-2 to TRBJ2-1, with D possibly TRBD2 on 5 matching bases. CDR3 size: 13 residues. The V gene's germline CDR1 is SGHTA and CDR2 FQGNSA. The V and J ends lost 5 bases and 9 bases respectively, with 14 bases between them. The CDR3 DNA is TGTGCCAGCAGCCCCCCCTCTAGCTTTGAGCAGTTCTTC. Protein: CASSPPSSFEQFF.

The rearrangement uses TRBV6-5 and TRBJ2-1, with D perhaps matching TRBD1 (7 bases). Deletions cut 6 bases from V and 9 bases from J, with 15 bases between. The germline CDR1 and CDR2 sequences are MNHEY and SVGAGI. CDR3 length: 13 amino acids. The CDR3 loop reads CASREGAKGEQFF. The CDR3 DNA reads TGTGCCAGCAGGGAGGGGGCGAAGGGTGAGCAGTTCTTC.

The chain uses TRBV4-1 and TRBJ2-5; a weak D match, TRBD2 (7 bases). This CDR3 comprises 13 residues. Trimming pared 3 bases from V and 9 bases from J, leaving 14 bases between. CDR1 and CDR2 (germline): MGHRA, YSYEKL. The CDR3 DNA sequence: TGCGCCAGCAGCCACCTGATCGGGGGGCCCCAGTACTTC. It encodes CASSHLIGGPQYF.

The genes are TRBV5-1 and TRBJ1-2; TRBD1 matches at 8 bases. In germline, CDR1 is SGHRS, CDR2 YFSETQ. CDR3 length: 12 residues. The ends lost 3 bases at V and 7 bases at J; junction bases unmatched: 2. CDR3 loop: CASSSDRVGYTF. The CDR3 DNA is TGCGCCAGCAGCTCGGACAGGGTTGGCTACACCTTC.

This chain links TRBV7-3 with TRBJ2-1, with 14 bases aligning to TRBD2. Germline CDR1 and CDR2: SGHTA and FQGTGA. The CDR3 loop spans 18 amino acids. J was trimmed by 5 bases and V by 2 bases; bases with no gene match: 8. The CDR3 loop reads CASSLDLLTSGGDNEQFF. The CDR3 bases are TGTGCCAGCAGCTTAGATCTCTTGACTAGCGGGGGGGACAATGAGCAGTTCTTC.

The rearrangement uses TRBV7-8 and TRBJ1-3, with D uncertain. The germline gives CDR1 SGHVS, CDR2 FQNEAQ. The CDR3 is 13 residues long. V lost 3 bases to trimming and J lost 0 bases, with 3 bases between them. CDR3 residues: CASSFYSGNTIYF. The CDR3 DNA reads TGTGCCAGCAGCTTTTACTCTGGAAACACCATATATTTT.

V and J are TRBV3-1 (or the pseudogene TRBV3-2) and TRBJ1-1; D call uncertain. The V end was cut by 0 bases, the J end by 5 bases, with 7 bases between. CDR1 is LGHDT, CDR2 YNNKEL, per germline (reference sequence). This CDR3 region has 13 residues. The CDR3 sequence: CASSQDRVTEAFF. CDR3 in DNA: TGTGCCAGCAGCCAAGATCGCGTGACTGAAGCTTTCTTT.

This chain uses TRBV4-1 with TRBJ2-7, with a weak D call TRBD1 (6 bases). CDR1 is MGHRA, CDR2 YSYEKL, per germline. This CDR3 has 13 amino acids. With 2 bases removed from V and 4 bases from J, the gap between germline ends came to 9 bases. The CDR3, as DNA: TGCGCCAGCAGCCAACAGGGGTTATACGAGCAGTACTTC. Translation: CASSQQGLYEQYF.

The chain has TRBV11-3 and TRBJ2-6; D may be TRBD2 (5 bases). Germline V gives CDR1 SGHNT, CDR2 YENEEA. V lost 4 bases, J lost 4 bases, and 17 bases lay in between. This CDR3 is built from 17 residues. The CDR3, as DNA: TGTGCCAGCAGCTCGGCATCCCGGGGAGTGGGGGCCAACGTCCTGACTTTC. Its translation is CASSSASRGVGANVLTF.

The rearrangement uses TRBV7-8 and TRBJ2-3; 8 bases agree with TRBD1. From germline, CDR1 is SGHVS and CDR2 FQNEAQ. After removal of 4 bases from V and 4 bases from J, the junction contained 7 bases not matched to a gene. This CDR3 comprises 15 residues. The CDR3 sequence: CASSSDRQGSDTQYF. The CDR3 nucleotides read TGTGCCAGCAGCTCAGACCGACAGGGGTCAGATACGCAGTATTTT.

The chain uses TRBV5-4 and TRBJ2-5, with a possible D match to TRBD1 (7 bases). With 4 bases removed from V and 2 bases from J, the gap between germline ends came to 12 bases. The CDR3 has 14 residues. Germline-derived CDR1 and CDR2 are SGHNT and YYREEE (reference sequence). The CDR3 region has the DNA TGTGCCAGCAGCCCGGCGGGACAGCAAGAGACCCAGTACTTC. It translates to CASSPAGQQETQYF.

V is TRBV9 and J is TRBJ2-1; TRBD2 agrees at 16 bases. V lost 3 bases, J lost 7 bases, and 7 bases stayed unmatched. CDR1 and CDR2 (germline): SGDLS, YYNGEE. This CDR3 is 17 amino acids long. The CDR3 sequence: CASSAIGTSGGVNEQFF. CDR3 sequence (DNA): TGTGCCAGCAGCGCAATCGGGACTAGCGGGGGGGTGAATGAGCAGTTCTTC.

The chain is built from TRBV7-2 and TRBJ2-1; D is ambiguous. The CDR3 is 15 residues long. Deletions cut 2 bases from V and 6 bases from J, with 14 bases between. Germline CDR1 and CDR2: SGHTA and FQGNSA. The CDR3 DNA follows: TGTGCCAGCAGCTTAATGAGCGTTTCGTCCAATGAGCAGTTCTTC. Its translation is CASSLMSVSSNEQFF.

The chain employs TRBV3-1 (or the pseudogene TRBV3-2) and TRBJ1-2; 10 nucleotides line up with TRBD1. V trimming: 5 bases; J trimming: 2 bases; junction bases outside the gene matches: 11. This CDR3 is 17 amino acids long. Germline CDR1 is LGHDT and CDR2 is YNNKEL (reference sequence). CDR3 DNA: TGTGCCAGCAGCTTCCGAGACAGGGGGCGCCGCAACTATGGCTACACCTTC. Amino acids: CASSFRDRGRRNYGYTF.

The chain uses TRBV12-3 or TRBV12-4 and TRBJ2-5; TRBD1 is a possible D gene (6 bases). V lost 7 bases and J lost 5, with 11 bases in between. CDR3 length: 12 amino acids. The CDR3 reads CASTTGLETQYF. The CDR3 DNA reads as TGTGCCAGCACTACAGGGCTCGAGACCCAGTACTTC.

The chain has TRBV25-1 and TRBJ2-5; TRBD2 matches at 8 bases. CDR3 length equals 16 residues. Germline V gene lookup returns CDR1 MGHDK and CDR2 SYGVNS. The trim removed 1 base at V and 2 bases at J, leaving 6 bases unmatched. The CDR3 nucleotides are TGTGCCAGCAGTGAATTCTGGCGGGGGGAACAAGAGACCCAGTACTTC. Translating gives CASSEFWRGEQETQYF.

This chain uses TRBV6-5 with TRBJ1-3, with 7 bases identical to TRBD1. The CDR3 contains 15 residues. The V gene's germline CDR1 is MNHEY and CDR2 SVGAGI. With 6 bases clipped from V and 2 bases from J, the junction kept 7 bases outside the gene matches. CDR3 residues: CASSGTATTGNTIYF. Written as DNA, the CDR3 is TGTGCCAGCAGCGGGACAGCCACTACTGGAAACACCATATATTTT.

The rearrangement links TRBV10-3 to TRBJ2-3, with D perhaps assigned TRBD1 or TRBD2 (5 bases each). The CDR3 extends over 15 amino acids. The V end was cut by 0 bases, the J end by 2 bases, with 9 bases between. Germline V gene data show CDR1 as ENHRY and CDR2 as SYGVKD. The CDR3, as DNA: TGTGCCATCAGTGAGTCACCGGGGACCACAGATACGCAGTATTTT. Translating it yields CAISESPGTTDTQYF.

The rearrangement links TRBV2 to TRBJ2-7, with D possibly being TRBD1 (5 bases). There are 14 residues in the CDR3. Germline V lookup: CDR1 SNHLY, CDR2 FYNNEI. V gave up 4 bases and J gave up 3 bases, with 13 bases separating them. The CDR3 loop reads CASSVDSGFYEQYV. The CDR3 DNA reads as TGTGCCAGCAGTGTTGACAGTGGGTTCTACGAGCAGTACGTC.

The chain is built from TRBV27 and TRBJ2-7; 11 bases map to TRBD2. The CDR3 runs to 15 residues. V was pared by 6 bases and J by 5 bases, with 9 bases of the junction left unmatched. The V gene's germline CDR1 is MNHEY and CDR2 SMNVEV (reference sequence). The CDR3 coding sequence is TGTGCCAGCAGCGCAGTGGCTAGCGGGGGGAACGAGCAGTACTTC. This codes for CASSAVASGGNEQYF.

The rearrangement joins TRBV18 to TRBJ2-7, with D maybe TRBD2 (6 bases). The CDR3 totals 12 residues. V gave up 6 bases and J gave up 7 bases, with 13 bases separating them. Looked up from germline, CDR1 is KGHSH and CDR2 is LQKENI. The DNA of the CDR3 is TGTGCCAGCTCCCTCGGAGGGGTGGAGCAGTACGTC. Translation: CASSLGGVEQYV.